This section outlines one T cell receptor (beta chain) sequence together with its context. The antigen it recognizes is unknown. Per-base quality was not reported, and no clone a single base away is much larger than it. The data originate from a study of blood T cell repertoires in COVID-19 (dated by TCRdb to the early 2020s). Describing the broader study: The collaborator samples originated in the United States, Italy and Spain and spanned the acute and convalescent phases of COVID-19. Samples came from the ongoing ImmuneRACE study (first 160 participants) plus 1,254 subjects from 6 global collaborators. The repertoires were made available in a free public database intended to serve as a resource for research on the immune response to SARS-CoV-2. The prospective study material was composed of cDNA or gDNA derived from T cells, B-cell-depleted T cells, or PBMCs. Where available, HLA class I and class II types were taken from metadata supplied by the sample provider and were not determined by assay-based typing. Deeply sampled blood TCRbeta repertoires from subjects exposed to, actively infected with, or recovered from COVID-19 were included in the dataset. Sample metadata almost always included a de-identified subject ID, COVID-19 status, age in years and sex. Summary of the overall study and its limitations: How much clinical and demographic metadata was included differed by source and by participant, and the metadata was provided uncurated.

TCRbeta CDR3 regions were amplified from genomic DNA using the immunoSEQ Assay, a bias-controlled multiplex PCR. As for the authors' bioinformatics: The number of nucleated cells in each sample was estimated by amplification of reference gene primers within the assay. Sequence reads were collapsed and filtered to measure the absolute abundance of every unique TCRbeta CDR3 rearrangement. For each sample, productive Simpson clonality was calculated by taking the square root of Simpson's diversity index across productive rearrangements. The table comes from immuneACCESS by way of TCRdb, which keeps in-frame sequences with V and J called. Part of the clones is missing from these tables; in studies checked, under half for an unresolved V gene and the rest for unknown reasons. V and J calls plus clone size are reproduced from that table; the DNA served to infer D and trimming. The sample contains under 200,000 clones, 65% to 90% of them found a single time. In total, the top ten clones hold 1.5% of the sample.

The collaborating institutions used their own protocols to collect whole blood in K2EDTA tubes. For TCRbeta analysis, collaborator samples were shipped as frozen whole blood, as isolated PBMCs, or as DNA extracted from either sample type. The germline V gene provides CDR1 SQVTM and CDR2 ANQGSEA. Reading from cysteine to phenylalanine, the CDR3 counts 13 amino acids. The retained sequence is limited to the CDR3, 39 bases, with the frame set at the first base. V drops 6 bases and J drops 5 bases, leaving 14 bases in between. The clonotype comes from a human donor in a cohort sampled during active COVID-19. The sequence joins TRBV29-1 to TRBJ2-4; possibly the D gene is TRBD2, per 5 matching bases. Material for sequencing was peripheral blood. Here is the DNA: TGCAGCGTCGCCCGGGGTATCGAAAACATTCAGTACTTC. This is translated as CSVARGIENIQYF.